These T cell receptor beta chains were read from a single sample in a study of a mutant IDH1 vaccine in newly diagnosed glioma. Some clones are missing from TCRdb's copy, which holds only in-frame ones; the method was immunoSEQ multiplex PCR. Of about 43,000 clones in the sample, 65% to 85% were seen once. For these receptors, no antigen is known. The sample here was PBMCs, taken from a glioma patient whose treatment included an IDH1 peptide vaccine. These receptors were taken from a woman younger than 35 with glioma. Some clones in this sample may be carry-over from other donors' samples. Both conserved end residues are trimmed from each CDR3. The order of the fields is V gene, J gene, CDR3 protein.

v_gene: TRBV30
j_gene: TRBJ1-1
CDR3aa: AWNPYGDGEAF

v_gene: TRBV6-1
j_gene: TRBJ2-3
CDR3aa: ASSGTLVDTQY

v_gene: TRBV7-9
j_gene: TRBJ1-1
CDR3aa: ASSPPTGTEAF

v_gene: TRBV5-4
j_gene: TRBJ2-3
CDR3aa: ASSLKRQGGTSTDTQY

v_gene: TRBV6-1
j_gene: TRBJ2-7
CDR3aa: ASRPGWYEQY

v_gene: TRBV7-5
j_gene: TRBJ2-7
CDR3aa: ARSLGADSPHTSPSRYYEQY

v_gene: TRBV7-9
j_gene: TRBJ2-1
CDR3aa: ASSHLMGSYNEQF

v_gene: TRBV19
j_gene: TRBJ2-7
CDR3aa: ASSPGLNYEQY

v_gene: TRBV7-2
j_gene: TRBJ1-3
CDR3aa: ASSRDRADGNTIY

v_gene: TRBV19
j_gene: TRBJ1-5
CDR3aa: ASSISGGKEPQH

v_gene: TRBV9
j_gene: TRBJ1-3
CDR3aa: ASSGIRSEGTNSGNTIY

v_gene: TRBV4-1
j_gene: TRBJ1-1
CDR3aa: ASSQGYYGGGRSTEAF

v_gene: TRBV15
j_gene: TRBJ2-7
CDR3aa: ATSREEAESNEQY

v_gene: TRBV4-3
j_gene: TRBJ2-7
CDR3aa: ASSQSEMNRLYEQY

v_gene: TRBV10-3
j_gene: TRBJ2-5
CDR3aa: AISDGGSQETQY

v_gene: TRBV11-3
j_gene: TRBJ2-1
CDR3aa: ASSLLAGGPNEQF

v_gene: TRBV11-2
j_gene: TRBJ2-2
CDR3aa: ASSLGSQGTGELF

v_gene: TRBV7-8
j_gene: TRBJ2-7
CDR3aa: ASSFPETYEQY

v_gene: TRBV7-2
j_gene: TRBJ2-1
CDR3aa: ASSLGQNNEQF

v_gene: TRBV6-1
j_gene: TRBJ2-1
CDR3aa: ASSEETSGHNEQF

v_gene: TRBV5-5
j_gene: TRBJ2-3
CDR3aa: ASSFTGTSSKFTDTQY

v_gene: TRBV2
j_gene: TRBJ1-6
CDR3aa: ASSPPGDTHQFH

v_gene: TRBV7-6
j_gene: TRBJ1-1
CDR3aa: ASSCDREAF

v_gene: TRBV5-6
j_gene: TRBJ2-7
CDR3aa: ASSLPLNYEQY

v_gene: TRBV19
j_gene: TRBJ2-7
CDR3aa: ASKTAESPYEQY

v_gene: TRBV30
j_gene: TRBJ1-1
CDR3aa: AWKGGPNTEAF

v_gene: TRBV19
j_gene: TRBJ1-1
CDR3aa: ASIPISGNTEAF

v_gene: TRBV5-4
j_gene: TRBJ2-3
CDR3aa: ASSVQGVDTQY

v_gene: TRBV11-2
j_gene: TRBJ2-3
CDR3aa: ASSISPAGGEDTQY

v_gene: TRBV25-1
j_gene: TRBJ2-3
CDR3aa: ASSPGRDTQY

v_gene: TRBV29-1
j_gene: TRBJ1-1
CDR3aa: SVKQGDTEAF

v_gene: TRBV29-1
j_gene: TRBJ1-1
CDR3aa: SVGAVGTGPREAF

v_gene: TRBV30
j_gene: TRBJ2-2
CDR3aa: GWAGGNTGELF

v_gene: TRBV5-1
j_gene: TRBJ2-1
CDR3aa: ASSLVAGVISSYNEQF

v_gene: TRBV14
j_gene: TRBJ2-7
CDR3aa: ASSQDLGQGHRGPIYEQY

v_gene: TRBV25-1
j_gene: TRBJ2-2
CDR3aa: ASSGRQGHSANTGELF

v_gene: TRBV4-2
j_gene: TRBJ2-7
CDR3aa: ASSQDLGLISYEQY

v_gene: TRBV9
j_gene: TRBJ2-7
CDR3aa: ASSPGTSGSRYEQY

v_gene: TRBV4-2
j_gene: TRBJ2-1
CDR3aa: ASSQGMQSNGEQF

v_gene: TRBV5-1
j_gene: TRBJ2-2
CDR3aa: ASSQGQNTGELF

v_gene: TRBV18
j_gene: TRBJ1-2
CDR3aa: ASSDKGGYT

v_gene: TRBV6-1
j_gene: TRBJ1-6
CDR3aa: ASSEGPNSPLH

v_gene: TRBV7-9
j_gene: TRBJ1-6
CDR3aa: ASSHRALNSPLH

v_gene: TRBV4-2
j_gene: TRBJ1-6
CDR3aa: ASSHDTGQGGSPLH

v_gene: TRBV18
j_gene: TRBJ2-5
CDR3aa: ASSRQGETVALLKETQY

v_gene: TRBV19
j_gene: TRBJ1-1
CDR3aa: ASSTELNTEAF

v_gene: TRBV27
j_gene: TRBJ1-6
CDR3aa: ASSLGGAGPHNSPLH

v_gene: TRBV7-9
j_gene: TRBJ2-1
CDR3aa: ASSPSNEQF

v_gene: TRBV30
j_gene: TRBJ2-3
CDR3aa: AWSKSGASTDTQY

v_gene: TRBV29-1
j_gene: TRBJ1-2
CDR3aa: SVRRQAELGYT

v_gene: TRBV25-1
j_gene: TRBJ1-2
CDR3aa: ASSDPLGGIYGYT

v_gene: TRBV6-1
j_gene: TRBJ1-3
CDR3aa: ASSESARDSGNTIY